Presented here are 26 T cell receptor beta chains from one specimen sequenced in a study of cytomegalovirus exposure and HLA in healthy donors. Primers for the PCR totalled 60 Vbeta and 13 Jbeta. Using immunoSEQ multiplex PCR, the repertoire was profiled, and TCRdb retains in-frame clones only, with some absent. The repertoire holds about 110,000 clones, with 71% as singletons. Sequencing was carried out using PBMCs. Receptor source: a female donor in good health and CMV-seronegative.

This clone was seen a few times. The rearrangement joins TRBV28 to TRBJ2-4; maybe TRBD1 (6 bases). Germline V gene sequence: CDR1 MDHEN, CDR2 SYDVKM. This CDR3 is 15 amino acids long. V lost 3 bases to trimming and J lost 1 base, with 10 bases between them. CDR3 loop: CASSFTGQAKNIQYF. The CDR3 DNA follows: TGTGCCAGCAGTTTCACTGGACAGGCCAAAAACATTCAGTACTTC. Together with reference TRBV28 and TRBJ2-4, the CDR3 gives the full variable domain: DVKVTQSSRYLVKRTGEKVFLECVQDMDHENMFWYRQDPGLGLRLIYFSYDVKMKEKGDIPEGYSVSREKKERFSLILESASTNQTSMYLCASSFTGQAKNIQYFGAGTRLSVL.

This chain connects TRBV10-3 to TRBJ2-1, with TRBD2 identical over 11 bases. Trimming cost V 6 bases and J 8 bases; bases outside gene matches: 12. The CDR3 covers 16 residues. The germline V gene has CDR1 ENHRY and CDR2 SYGVKD. CDR3 sequence: CAIRQPTSGSRDEQFF. As DNA, the CDR3 is TGTGCCATCAGACAACCCACTAGCGGGAGCAGGGATGAGCAGTTCTTC.

The chain recombines TRBV7-2 with TRBJ1-1; no definite D call. Germline V lookup: CDR1 SGHTA, CDR2 FQGNSA. The V gene lost 0 bases and the J gene lost 2 bases, with 7 bases spanning the gap. There are 14 residues in the CDR3. The chain's CDR3 is CASSLAAGNTEAFF. The CDR3 DNA reads TGTGCCAGCAGCTTAGCAGCGGGTAACACTGAAGCTTTCTTT. Supplemented by reference TRBV7-2 and TRBJ1-1, the full variable domain reads GAGVSQSPSNKVTEKGKDVELRCDPISGHTALYWYRQSLGQGLEFLIYFQGNSAPDKSGLPSDRFSAERTGGSVSTLTIQRTQQEDSAVYLCASSLAAGNTEAFFGQGTRLTVV.

J is TRBJ2-7 and V is TRBV5-4; 12 nucleotides line up with TRBD2. CDR1 and CDR2 (germline): SGHNT, YYREEE (reference sequence). Trimming at V came to 0 bases and at J to 11 bases, leaving 9 bases not matched to a gene. The CDR3 length is 15 residues. The CDR3 is CASSLAASGRALEYF. The CDR3 region has the DNA TGTGCCAGCAGCTTGGCGGCTAGCGGGAGGGCCTTAGAGTACTTC.

In its sample, this clone was seen once. This chain connects TRBV15 to TRBJ1-1, with D tentatively TRBD1 (5 bases). Germline V gene sequence: CDR1 LNHNV, CDR2 YYDKDF (reference sequence). The CDR3 is 14 amino acids. The V gene lost 1 base and the J gene lost 3 bases, with 9 bases spanning the gap. Here the CDR3 reads CATSRAGPYTEAFF. CDR3 nucleotide sequence: TGTGCCACCAGCAGAGCAGGGCCCTACACTGAAGCTTTCTTT.

This chain uses TRBV30 with TRBJ2-6; D perhaps matches TRBD1 (6 bases). Germline assignment: CDR1 GTSNPN and CDR2 SVGIG (reference sequence). The CDR3 contains 15 residues. The germline V and J ends were trimmed by 3 bases and 4 bases, with 13 bases remaining between them. CDR3 loop: CAWSLQGAGANVLTF. Here the CDR3 DNA reads TGTGCCTGGAGCCTACAGGGAGCCGGGGCCAACGTCCTGACTTTC.

J is TRBJ1-4 and V is TRBV5-1; no reliable D call. V lost 1 base, J lost 0 bases, and 10 bases lay in between. CDR1 is SGHRS and CDR2 is YFSETQ in the germline V gene. CDR3 size: 16 residues. Here the CDR3 reads CASSLSPDSTNEKLFF. The CDR3, as DNA: TGCGCCAGCAGCTTGAGCCCGGACTCAACTAATGAAAAACTGTTTTTT. Combining the CDR3 with reference TRBV5-1 and TRBJ1-4 gives the whole variable domain KAGVTQTPRYLIKTRGQQVTLSCSPISGHRSVSWYQQTPGQGLQFLFEYFSETQRNKGNFPGRFSGRQFSNSRSEMNVSTLELGDSALYLCASSLSPDSTNEKLFFGSGTQLSVL.

The chain combines TRBV19 with TRBJ2-5; a possible D gene is TRBD1 (5 bases). CDR3 length: 12 amino acids. V lost 6 bases and J 5 bases, leaving 10 bases between the germline ends. Germline assignment: CDR1 LNHDA and CDR2 SQIVND (reference sequence). The CDR3: CASRKGLETQYF. In nucleotides, the CDR3 is TGTGCCAGTAGGAAGGGGCTGGAGACCCAGTACTTC.

The chain uses TRBV9 and TRBJ2-3; the D gene is possibly TRBD1 (6 bases). V dropped 0 bases and J dropped 2 bases, with 10 bases sitting between them. The CDR3 contains 15 residues. Germline lookup yields CDR1 SGDLS and CDR2 YYNGEE. CDR3 sequence reads: CASSVGTGLTDTQYF. In DNA, the CDR3 is TGTGCCAGCAGCGTAGGCACAGGGCTCACAGATACGCAGTATTTT.

This chain uses TRBV7-7 with TRBJ2-5; D not resolved. Germline V lookup: CDR1 SSHAT, CDR2 FNYEAQ (reference sequence). CDR3 length: 13 residues. V shed 1 base and J shed 4 bases, with 7 bases lying between them. CDR3 amino acids: CASSLVSRETQYF. CDR3 DNA sequence: TGTGCCAGCAGCTTAGTCTCCAGAGAGACCCAGTACTTC.

This clone is a singleton in its sample. V gene TRBV9 combines with J gene TRBJ2-2; 9 positions agree with TRBD1. V lost 3 bases and J lost 0; bases outside the gene matches: 3. The CDR3 extends over 16 amino acids. Germline V lookup: CDR1 SGDLS, CDR2 YYNGEE. CDR3 sequence reads: CASSGYRGPNTGELFF. In DNA, the CDR3 is TGTGCCAGCAGCGGTTACAGGGGGCCGAACACCGGGGAGCTGTTTTTT.

The chain uses TRBV19 and TRBJ2-1, with a weak D call TRBD2 (6 bases). Between the trimmed V and J ends, which lost 6 bases and 6 bases, there was a span of 21 bases. Germline V CDR1 and CDR2: LNHDA, SQIVND (reference sequence). The CDR3 extends over 16 amino acids. The CDR3 DNA reads TGTGCCAGTAGGCCACCGGGGAGACTAGAAGTCAATGAGCAGTTCTTC. Amino acids: CASRPPGRLEVNEQFF.

This clone was seen a few times. This chain connects TRBV9 to TRBJ2-6, with a weak D call TRBD1 (8 bases). The CDR3 length is 16 residues. Trimming stripped 3 bases from V and 0 bases from J, with 10 bases between. The germline CDR1 and CDR2 sequences are SGDLS and YYNGEE. The DNA of the CDR3 is TGTGCCAGCAGCGACAGGGGGGGCTCTGGGGCCAACGTCCTGACTTTC. It specifies CASSDRGGSGANVLTF.

V usage is TRBV5-5 and J usage is TRBJ2-5; D may be TRBD1 (6 bases). The V gene's germline CDR1 is SGHKS and CDR2 YYEKEE (reference sequence). Deletions cut 1 base from V and 5 bases from J, with 18 bases between. The CDR3 runs to 16 residues. The CDR3 here is CASSLPQGLRWETQYF. CDR3 nucleotide sequence: TGTGCCAGCAGCTTGCCCCAGGGGCTGCGGTGGGAGACCCAGTACTTC.

The genes are TRBV5-4 and TRBJ2-3; weak D call: TRBD2 (7 bases). The CDR3 spans 15 residues. Germline V gene sequence: CDR1 SGHNT, CDR2 YYREEE (reference sequence). V was trimmed by 5 bases and J by 2 bases, leaving 15 bases between them. The CDR3 protein is CASRGQGGDTDTQYF. The CDR3 DNA sequence: TGTGCCAGCAGGGGACAAGGGGGGGACACAGATACGCAGTATTTT.

V usage is TRBV29-1 and J usage is TRBJ2-5, with 7 bases fitting TRBD1. CDR1 and CDR2 (germline): SQVTM, ANQGSEA. This CDR3 region has 15 residues. With V trimmed by 4 bases and J by 4 bases, 12 bases remained unmatched. The CDR3 DNA sequence: TGCAGCGTTGGCTACCGTAGACAGGGCCCAGAGACCCAGTACTTC. Translating it yields CSVGYRRQGPETQYF.

J is TRBJ2-1 and V is TRBV6-1, with D unclear. The CDR3 has 14 residues. CDR1 is MNHNS, CDR2 SASEGT, per germline. V lost 2 bases and J lost 0, with 5 bases in between. In nucleotides, the CDR3 is TGTGCCAGCAGTGAATCTAGCTCCTACAATGAGCAGTTCTTC. Translation: CASSESSSYNEQFF.

The gene calls are TRBV29-1 and TRBJ1-1; D unresolved. The V end was cut by 3 bases, the J end by 2 bases, with 13 bases between. The germline V gene encodes CDR1 SQVTM and CDR2 ANQGSEA. This CDR3 region has 14 residues. The CDR3 reads CSVDKLSGNTEAFF. DNA of the CDR3: TGCAGCGTTGACAAACTCTCGGGAAACACTGAAGCTTTCTTT.

There are a few counts of this clone. The genes are TRBV2 and TRBJ1-5; 7 nucleotides line up with TRBD1. From germline, CDR1 is SNHLY and CDR2 FYNNEI. CDR3 length: 15 residues. V shed 4 bases, J shed 5 bases, and the junction held 8 bases outside the gene matches. CDR3 sequence (DNA): TGTGCCAGCAGTGCCGAGGCCAGGGGGTATCAGCCCCAGCATTTT. Protein sequence: CASSAEARGYQPQHF.

Turning to this clone: The same CDR3 can be traced to other DNA sequences in this sample. This rearrangement joins TRBV28 to TRBJ1-4, with D possibly matching TRBD1 (5 bases). The CDR3 sequence is 12 residues long. Trimming pared 6 bases from V and 8 bases from J, leaving 10 bases between. The germline CDR1 and CDR2 sequences are MDHEN and SYDVKM. The CDR3 DNA reads TGTGCCAGCAGGACCGGGGGGGAAAAACTGTTTTTT. Translating gives CASRTGGEKLFF. Together with reference TRBV28 and TRBJ1-4, the CDR3 gives the full variable domain: DVKVTQSSRYLVKRTGEKVFLECVQDMDHENMFWYRQDPGLGLRLIYFSYDVKMKEKGDIPEGYSVSREKKERFSLILESASTNQTSMYLCASRTGGEKLFFGSGTQLSVL.

The genes are TRBV7-8 and TRBJ2-7; 14 bases are a match to TRBD2. CDR3 length: 17 amino acids. V gave up 4 bases and J gave up 4 bases; unmatched junction bases: 9. Germline CDR1 and CDR2: SGHVS and FQNEAQ. The CDR3 protein is CASSYGLAGGLGYEQYF. CDR3 nucleotide sequence: TGTGCCAGCAGCTACGGACTAGCGGGGGGCTTGGGATACGAGCAGTACTTC.

The V and J genes are TRBV2 and TRBJ2-3; D perhaps matches TRBD2 (6 bases). The length of the CDR3 is 13 residues. The ends were cut back, 7 bases at V and 3 bases at J, with 11 bases in the middle. CDR1 and CDR2 (germline): SNHLY, FYNNEI. CDR3 sequence (DNA): TGTGCCAGCACGGCCGGGGGTACAGATACGCAGTATTTT. As protein: CASTAGGTDTQYF.

The genes are TRBV29-1 and TRBJ1-1; D not certain. The CDR3 runs 12 residues. Germline V lookup: CDR1 SQVTM, CDR2 ANQGSEA. The V end was cut by 6 bases, the J end by 4 bases, with 12 bases between. The CDR3: CSVGREGTEAFF. In DNA form, the CDR3 reads TGCAGCGTGGGTAGGGAGGGCACTGAAGCTTTCTTT.

The V and J genes are TRBV19 and TRBJ2-3; 8 nucleotides line up with TRBD2. V gave up 3 bases and J gave up 3 bases; unmatched junction bases: 5. The CDR3 consists of 15 residues. CDR1 is LNHDA, CDR2 SQIVND, per germline (reference sequence). The chain's CDR3 is CASSMHREGTDTQYF. CDR3 DNA: TGTGCCAGTAGTATGCACCGGGAGGGTACAGATACGCAGTATTTT.

This clone was observed once. V gene TRBV6-1 combines with J gene TRBJ2-7, with 8 bases that match TRBD1. Per germline, CDR1 MNHNS and CDR2 SASEGT. CDR3 size: 15 residues. V dropped 2 bases and J dropped 0; count of bases not matched to a gene: 3. DNA for the CDR3: TGTGCCAGCAGTGAACACGGGACAGGCTCCTACGAGCAGTACTTC. Residues: CASSEHGTGSYEQYF.

The rearrangement joins TRBV29-1 to TRBJ2-7, with 9 bases lining up with TRBD1. In germline, CDR1 is SQVTM, CDR2 ANQGSEA. V lost 6 bases, J lost 7 bases, and 7 bases stayed unmatched. The CDR3 runs 12 residues. The CDR3 DNA is TGCAGCGTCCGTCCCGGGACAGGGGAGCAGTACTTC. Translation gives CSVRPGTGEQYF.